This T cell receptor beta chain comes out of a study of T-cell reconstitution after alpha-beta-depleted transplantation in children. This clonotype has at least ten counts. Its cognate antigen is unknown. Study-wide findings and caveats: The origin of alpha-beta T cells about two months after transplant was reportedly several hundred expanded graft clones. Fresh T-cell production supplied most of the T-cell counts and diversity seen one year after transplant. Several patients had high TCRbeta diversity at day 60; it came from surviving recipient T cells and thymic progenitors.

Looked up from germline, CDR1 is DFQATT and CDR2 is SNEGSKA (reference sequence). Deletions cut 6 bases from V and 2 bases from J, with 9 bases between. The CDR3 contains 12 residues. Unique molecular identifiers were used in preparing the TCRbeta library. One entry per CDR3 protein results from TCRdb running MiXCR on the PCR reads. The sample includes fewer than 750,000 distinct CDR3 sequences, 23% of them seen just once. The sequencing here drew on PBMCs, mostly from graft donor cells, taken 360 days after TCRalphabeta/CD19-depleted stem cell transplant. The J gene is TRBJ2-3, the V gene TRBV20-1; no clear D. The sequence derives from a boy under three years old who had a stem cell transplant for acute myeloid leukemia, so the T cells may come from the graft donor. The CDR3 sequence is CSAPGLTDTQYF. The CDR3 bases are TGCAGTGCCCCCGGCCTCACAGATACGCAGTATTTT.